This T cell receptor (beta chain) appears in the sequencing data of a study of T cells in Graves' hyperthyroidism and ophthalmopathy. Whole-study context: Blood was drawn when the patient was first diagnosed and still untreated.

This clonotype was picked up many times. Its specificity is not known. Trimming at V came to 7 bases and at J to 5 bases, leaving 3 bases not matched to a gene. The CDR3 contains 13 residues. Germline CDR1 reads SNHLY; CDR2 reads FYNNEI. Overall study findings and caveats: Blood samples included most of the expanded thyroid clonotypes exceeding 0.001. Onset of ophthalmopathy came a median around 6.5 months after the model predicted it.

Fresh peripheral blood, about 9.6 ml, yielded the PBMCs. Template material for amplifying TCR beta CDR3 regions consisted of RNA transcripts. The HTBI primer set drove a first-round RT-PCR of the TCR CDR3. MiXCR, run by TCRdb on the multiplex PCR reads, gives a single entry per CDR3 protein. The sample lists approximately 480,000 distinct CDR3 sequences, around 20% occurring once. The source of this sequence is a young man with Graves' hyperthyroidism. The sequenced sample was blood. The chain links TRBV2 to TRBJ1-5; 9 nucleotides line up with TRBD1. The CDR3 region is CASNTGGDQPQHF. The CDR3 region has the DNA TGTGCCAGCAACACAGGGGGCGATCAGCCCCAGCATTTT.